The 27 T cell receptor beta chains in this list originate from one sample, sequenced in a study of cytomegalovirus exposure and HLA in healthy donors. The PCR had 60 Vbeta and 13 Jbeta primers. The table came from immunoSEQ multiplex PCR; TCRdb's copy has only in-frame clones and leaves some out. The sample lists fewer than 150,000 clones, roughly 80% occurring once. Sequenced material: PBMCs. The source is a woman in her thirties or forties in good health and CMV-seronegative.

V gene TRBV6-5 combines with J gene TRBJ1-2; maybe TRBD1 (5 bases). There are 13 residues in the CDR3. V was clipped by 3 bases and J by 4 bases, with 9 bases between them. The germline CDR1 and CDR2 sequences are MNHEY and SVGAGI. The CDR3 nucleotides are TGTGCCAGCAGTTATCAGGGATCCTATGGCTACACCTTC. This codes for CASSYQGSYGYTF.

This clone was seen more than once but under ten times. This CDR3 reads CASGSGGRNTEAFF. DNA of the CDR3: TGTGCCAGCGGCTCGGGGGGGAGGAACACTGAAGCTTTCTTT. This chain joins TRBV5-6 and TRBJ1-1; tentatively, D is TRBD1 (5 bases). In germline, CDR1 is SGHDT, CDR2 YYEEEE. This CDR3 region has 14 residues. Trimming took 7 bases from V and 1 from J, leaving 14 bases between them.

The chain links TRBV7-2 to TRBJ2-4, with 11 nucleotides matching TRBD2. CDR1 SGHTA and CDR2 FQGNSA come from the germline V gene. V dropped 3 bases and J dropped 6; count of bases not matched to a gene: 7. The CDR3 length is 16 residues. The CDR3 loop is CASSFPLAGGINIQYF. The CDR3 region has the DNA TGTGCCAGCAGCTTTCCCCTAGCGGGGGGTATAAACATTCAGTACTTC.

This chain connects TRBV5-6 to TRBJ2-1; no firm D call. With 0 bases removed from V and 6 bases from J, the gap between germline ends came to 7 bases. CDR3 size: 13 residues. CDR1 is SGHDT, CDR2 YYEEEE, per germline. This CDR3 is CASSLGFSNEQFF. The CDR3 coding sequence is TGTGCCAGCAGCTTGGGTTTTAGCAATGAGCAGTTCTTC. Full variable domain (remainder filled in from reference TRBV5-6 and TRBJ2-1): DAGVTQSPTHLIKTRGQQVTLRCSPKSGHDTVSWYQQALGQGPQFIFQYYEEEERQRGNFPDRFSGHQFPNYSSELNVNALLLGDSALYLCASSLGFSNEQFFGPGTRLTVL.

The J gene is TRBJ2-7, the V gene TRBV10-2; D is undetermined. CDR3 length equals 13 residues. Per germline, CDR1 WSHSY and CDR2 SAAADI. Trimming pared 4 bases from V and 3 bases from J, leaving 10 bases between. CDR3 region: CASSGVPGYEQYF. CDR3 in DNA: TGCGCCAGCAGTGGTGTGCCGGGCTACGAGCAGTACTTC.

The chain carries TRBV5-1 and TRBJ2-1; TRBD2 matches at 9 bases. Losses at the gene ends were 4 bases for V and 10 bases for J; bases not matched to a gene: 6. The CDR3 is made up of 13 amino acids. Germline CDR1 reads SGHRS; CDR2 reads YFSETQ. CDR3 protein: CASSPLTSGEQFF. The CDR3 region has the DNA TGCGCCAGCAGCCCGCTCACTAGCGGGGAGCAGTTCTTC. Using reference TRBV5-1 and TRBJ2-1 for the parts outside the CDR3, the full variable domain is KAGVTQTPRYLIKTRGQQVTLSCSPISGHRSVSWYQQTPGQGLQFLFEYFSETQRNKGNFPGRFSGRQFSNSRSEMNVSTLELGDSALYLCASSPLTSGEQFFGPGTRLTVL.

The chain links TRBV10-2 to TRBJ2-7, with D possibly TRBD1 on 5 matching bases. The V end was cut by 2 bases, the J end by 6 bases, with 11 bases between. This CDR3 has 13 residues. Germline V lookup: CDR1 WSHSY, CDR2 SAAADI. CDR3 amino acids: CASSELATGEQYF. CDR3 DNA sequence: TGCGCCAGCAGTGAGCTTGCCACAGGCGAGCAGTACTTC.

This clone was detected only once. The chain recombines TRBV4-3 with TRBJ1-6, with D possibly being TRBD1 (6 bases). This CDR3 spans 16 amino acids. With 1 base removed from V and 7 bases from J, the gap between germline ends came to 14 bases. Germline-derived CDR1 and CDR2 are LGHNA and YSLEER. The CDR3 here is CASSQGQARSNSPLHF. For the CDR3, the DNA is TGCGCCAGCAGCCAAGGACAGGCTCGCTCCAATTCACCCCTCCACTTT.

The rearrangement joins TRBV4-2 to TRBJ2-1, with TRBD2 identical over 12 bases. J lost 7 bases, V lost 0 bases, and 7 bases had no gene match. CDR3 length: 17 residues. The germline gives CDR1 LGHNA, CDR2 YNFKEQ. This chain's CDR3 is CASSQDHLAGGVNEQFF. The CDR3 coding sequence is TGTGCCAGCAGCCAAGATCACCTAGCGGGAGGGGTTAATGAGCAGTTCTTC.

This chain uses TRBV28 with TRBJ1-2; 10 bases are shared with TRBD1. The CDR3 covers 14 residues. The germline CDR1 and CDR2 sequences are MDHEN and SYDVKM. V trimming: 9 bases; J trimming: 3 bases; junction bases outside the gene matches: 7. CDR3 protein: CASTPGQGYYGYTF. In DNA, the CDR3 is TGTGCCAGTACCCCGGGACAGGGGTACTATGGCTACACCTTC.

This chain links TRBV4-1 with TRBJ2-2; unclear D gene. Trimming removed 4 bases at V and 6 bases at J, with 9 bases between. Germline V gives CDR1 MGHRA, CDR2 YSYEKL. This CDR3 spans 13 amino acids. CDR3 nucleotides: TGCGCCAGCAGCCTGGCCCCGTCCGGGGAGCTGTTTTTT. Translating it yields CASSLAPSGELFF.

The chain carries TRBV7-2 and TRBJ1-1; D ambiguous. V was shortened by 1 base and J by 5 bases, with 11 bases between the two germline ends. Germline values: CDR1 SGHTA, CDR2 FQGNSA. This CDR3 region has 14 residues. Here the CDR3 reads CASSLVGRGTEAFF. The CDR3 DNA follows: TGTGCCAGCAGCTTAGTCGGGCGCGGGACTGAAGCTTTCTTT.

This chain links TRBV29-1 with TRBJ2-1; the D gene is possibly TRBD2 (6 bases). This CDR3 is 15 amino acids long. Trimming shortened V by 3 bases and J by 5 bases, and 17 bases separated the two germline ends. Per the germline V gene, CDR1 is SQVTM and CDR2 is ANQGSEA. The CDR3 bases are TGCAGCGTTGACCCGACTAGGGGTACCCACAATGAGCAGTTCTTC. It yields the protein CSVDPTRGTHNEQFF.

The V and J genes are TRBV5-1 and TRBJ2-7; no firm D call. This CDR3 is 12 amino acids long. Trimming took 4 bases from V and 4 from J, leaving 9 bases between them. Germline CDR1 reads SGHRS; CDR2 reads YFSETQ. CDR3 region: CASSPDGYEQYF. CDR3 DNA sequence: TGCGCCAGCAGCCCAGATGGTTACGAGCAGTACTTC.

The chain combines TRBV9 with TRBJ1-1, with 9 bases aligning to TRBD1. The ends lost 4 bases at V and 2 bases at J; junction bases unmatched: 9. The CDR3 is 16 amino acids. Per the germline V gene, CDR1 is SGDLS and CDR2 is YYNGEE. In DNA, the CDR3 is TGTGCCAGCAGCCCCGCTGGGACAGGGATAAACACTGAAGCTTTCTTT. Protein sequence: CASSPAGTGINTEAFF. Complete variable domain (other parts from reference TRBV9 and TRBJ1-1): DSGVTQTPKHLITATGQRVTLRCSPRSGDLSVYWYQQSLDQGLQFLIQYYNGEERAKGNILERFSAQQFPDLHSELNLSSLELGDSALYFCASSPAGTGINTEAFFGQGTRLTVV.

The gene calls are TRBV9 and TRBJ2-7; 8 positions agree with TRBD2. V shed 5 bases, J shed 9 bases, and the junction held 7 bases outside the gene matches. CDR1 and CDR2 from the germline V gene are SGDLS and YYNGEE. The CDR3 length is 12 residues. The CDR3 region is CASSPTAGGQYF. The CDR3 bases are TGTGCCAGCAGTCCCACGGCGGGAGGGCAGTACTTC.

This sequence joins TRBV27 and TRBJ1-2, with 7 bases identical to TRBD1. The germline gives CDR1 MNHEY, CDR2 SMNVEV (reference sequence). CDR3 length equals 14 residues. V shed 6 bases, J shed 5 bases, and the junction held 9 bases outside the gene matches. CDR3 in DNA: TGTGCCAGCAGGGCCGGGGGACAGCCTTATGGCTACACCTTC. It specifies CASRAGGQPYGYTF.

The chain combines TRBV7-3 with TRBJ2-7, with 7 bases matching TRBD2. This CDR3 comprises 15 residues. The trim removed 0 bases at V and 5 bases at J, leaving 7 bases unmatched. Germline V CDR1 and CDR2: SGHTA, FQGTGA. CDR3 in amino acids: CASSLTAGVNHEQYF. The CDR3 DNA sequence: TGTGCCAGCAGCTTAACCGCGGGAGTTAACCACGAGCAGTACTTC. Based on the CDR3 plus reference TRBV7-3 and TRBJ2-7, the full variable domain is GAGVSQTPSNKVTEKGKYVELRCDPISGHTALYWYRQSLGQGPEFLIYFQGTGAADDSGLPNDRFFAVRPEGSVSTLKIQRTERGDSAVYLCASSLTAGVNHEQYFGPGTRLTVT.

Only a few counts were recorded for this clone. As DNA, the CDR3 is TGTGCCAGCAGCCCTCGACAGGGCAACTACGAGCAGTACTTC. This translates into CASSPRQGNYEQYF. V usage is TRBV13 and J usage is TRBJ2-7, with TRBD1 matching over 7 bases. The germline gives CDR1 PRHDT, CDR2 FYEKMQ (reference sequence). After removal of 5 bases from V and 3 bases from J, the junction contained 7 bases not matched to a gene. The CDR3 has 14 amino acids.

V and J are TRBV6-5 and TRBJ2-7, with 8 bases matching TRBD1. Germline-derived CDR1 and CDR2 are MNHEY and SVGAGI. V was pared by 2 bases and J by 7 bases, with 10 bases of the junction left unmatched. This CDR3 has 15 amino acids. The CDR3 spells CASSYGGTGSGEQYF. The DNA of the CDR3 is TGTGCCAGCAGTTACGGGGGGACAGGCTCGGGGGAGCAGTACTTC.

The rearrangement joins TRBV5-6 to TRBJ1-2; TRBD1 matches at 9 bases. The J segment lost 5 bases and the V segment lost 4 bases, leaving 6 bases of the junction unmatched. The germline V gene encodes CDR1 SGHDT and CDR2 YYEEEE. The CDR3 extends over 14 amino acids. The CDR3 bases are TGTGCCAGCAGCCCGGGACAGGGATCGTATGGCTACACCTTC. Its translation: CASSPGQGSYGYTF.

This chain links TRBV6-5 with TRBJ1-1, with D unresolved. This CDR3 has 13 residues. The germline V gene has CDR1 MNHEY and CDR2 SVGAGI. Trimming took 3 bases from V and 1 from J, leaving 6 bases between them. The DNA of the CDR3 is TGTGCCAGCAGTTATCTAAAGAACACTGAAGCTTTCTTT. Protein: CASSYLKNTEAFF.

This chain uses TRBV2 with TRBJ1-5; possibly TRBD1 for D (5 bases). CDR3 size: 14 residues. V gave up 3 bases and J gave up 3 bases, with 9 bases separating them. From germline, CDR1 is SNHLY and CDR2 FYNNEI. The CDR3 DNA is TGTGCCAGCAGTGAGGGGCAGAACAATCAGCCCCAGCATTTT. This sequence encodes CASSEGQNNQPQHF.

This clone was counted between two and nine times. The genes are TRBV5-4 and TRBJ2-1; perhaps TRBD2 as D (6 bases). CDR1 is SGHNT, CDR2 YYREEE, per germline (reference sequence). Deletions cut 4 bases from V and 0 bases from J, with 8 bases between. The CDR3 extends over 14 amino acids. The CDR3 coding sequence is TGTGCCAGCAGCCAGGACTACTCCTACAATGAGCAGTTCTTC. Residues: CASSQDYSYNEQFF.

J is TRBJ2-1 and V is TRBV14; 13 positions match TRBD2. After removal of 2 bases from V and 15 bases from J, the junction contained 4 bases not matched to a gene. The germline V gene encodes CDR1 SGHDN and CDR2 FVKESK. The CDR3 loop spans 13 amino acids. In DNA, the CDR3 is TGTGCCAGCAGCCAACAACTAGCGGGGGGGGTGTTCTTC. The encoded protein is CASSQQLAGGVFF.

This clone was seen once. This chain's CDR3 is CASSAGVGSNEQFF. The CDR3, as DNA: TGTGCCAGCAGCGCGGGGGTAGGATCCAATGAGCAGTTCTTC. The chain links TRBV9 to TRBJ2-1, with D possibly matching TRBD2 (6 bases). V was cut by 3 bases and J by 6 bases, with 13 bases left in between. Germline CDR1 and CDR2: SGDLS and YYNGEE. CDR3 length: 14 amino acids.

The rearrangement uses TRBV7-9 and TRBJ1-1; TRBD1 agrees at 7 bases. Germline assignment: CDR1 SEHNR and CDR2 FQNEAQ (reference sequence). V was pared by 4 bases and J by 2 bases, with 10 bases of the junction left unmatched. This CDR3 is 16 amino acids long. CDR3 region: CASSSPGQLINTEAFF. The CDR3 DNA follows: TGTGCCAGCAGCTCCCCGGGACAGCTAATTAACACTGAAGCTTTCTTT. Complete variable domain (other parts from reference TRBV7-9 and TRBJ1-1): DTGVSQNPRHKITKRGQNVTFRCDPISEHNRLYWYRQTLGQGPEFLTYFQNEAQLEKSRLLSDRFSAERPKGSFSTLEIQRTEQGDSAMYLCASSSPGQLINTEAFFGQGTRLTVV.